The subject of this entry is one T cell receptor (beta chain). The antigen is not known. The sample comes from a study of T-cell memory formation after mild COVID-19. For the study at large: There were largely donor-specific TCR clusters. The study's findings and limits: SARS-CoV-2 specificity of second-wave clones peaking day 37 was unconfirmed. Mainly in CM and EM were contracting CD4+ clones; CD8+ were in EMRA.

Trimming removed 5 bases from V and 0 bases from J, with 8 bases in between. The CDR3 has 14 amino acids. The germline V gene encodes CDR1 SQVTM and CDR2 ANQGSEA. 5'RACE, which relied on constant-segment primers, yielded TCR alpha and TCR beta cDNA libraries carrying sample barcodes and UMIs. One entry per CDR3 protein, called by TCRdb with MiXCR from the 5' RACE reads. The data show approximately 500,000 distinct CDR3 sequences, with roughly 25% seen just once and about 12% held by the top ten. The source material was PBMCs or a T cell subset sorted from them (not recorded which). The receptor was derived from an adult woman who had mild COVID-19 (a few samples of this study predate the infection). Cell type and time point are not known. This sequence joins TRBV29-1 and TRBJ2-6; maybe TRBD1 (6 bases). CDR3 DNA sequence: TGCAGCGTTACAGGGTTCTCTGGGGCCAACGTCCTGACTTTC. Amino acids: CSVTGFSGANVLTF.